This TCR beta chain was sequenced in a study of shared clonotypes between healthy human individuals. Whole-study findings and limits: What rarefaction showed was incomplete sorted-subset sequencing despite large depth. Deeper or shallower sequencing was expected to change how clonotypes are shared among donors.

This table comes from immunoSEQ multiplex PCR, and its TCRdb copy is limited to in-frame clones, with some not included. The data show nearly 2 million clones, 85% to 95% seen once. Germline CDR1 reads LNHDA; CDR2 reads SQIVND (reference sequence). The CDR3 consists of 11 residues. V lost 6 bases and J 6 bases, leaving 8 bases between the germline ends. As defined, naive CD8 cells were CD45RO-negative and positively selected for CCR7, with terminally differentiated effector memory CD45RA+ cells excluded. Among the donors, all were Caucasian adults who lived in Nashville, Tennessee. A word on this clone: Its antigen remains unidentified.

The sequence was obtained from a man in his late teens or twenties in good health. V gene TRBV19 combines with J gene TRBJ1-2; D is unresolved. The sequenced sample consisted of naive CD8+ T cells sorted from blood. The CDR3 protein is CASSYRDGYTF. Here the CDR3 DNA reads TGTGCCAGTAGCTACCGGGATGGCTACACCTTC.